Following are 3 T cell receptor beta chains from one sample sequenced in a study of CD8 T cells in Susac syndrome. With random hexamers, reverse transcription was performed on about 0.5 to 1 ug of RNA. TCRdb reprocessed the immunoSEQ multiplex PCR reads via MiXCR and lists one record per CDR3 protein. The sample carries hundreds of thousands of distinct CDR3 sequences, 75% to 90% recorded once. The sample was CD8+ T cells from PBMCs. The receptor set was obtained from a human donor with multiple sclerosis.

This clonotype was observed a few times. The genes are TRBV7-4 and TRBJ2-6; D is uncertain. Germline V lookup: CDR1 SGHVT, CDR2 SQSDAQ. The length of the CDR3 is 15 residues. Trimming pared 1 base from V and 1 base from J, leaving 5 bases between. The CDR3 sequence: CASSLGTSGANVLTF. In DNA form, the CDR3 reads TGTGCCAGCAGCTTAGGGACGTCTGGGGCCAACGTCCTGACTTTC.

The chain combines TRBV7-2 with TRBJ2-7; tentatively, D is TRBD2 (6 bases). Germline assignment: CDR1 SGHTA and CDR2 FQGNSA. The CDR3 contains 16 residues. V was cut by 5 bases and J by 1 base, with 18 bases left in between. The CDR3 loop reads CASSTPGASESYEQYF. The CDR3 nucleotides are TGTGCCAGCAGCACACCCGGAGCTAGCGAGTCCTACGAGCAGTACTTC. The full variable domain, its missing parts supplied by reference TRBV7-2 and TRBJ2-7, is GAGVSQSPSNKVTEKGKDVELRCDPISGHTALYWYRQSLGQGLEFLIYFQGNSAPDKSGLPSDRFSAERTGGSVSTLTIQRTQQEDSAVYLCASSTPGASESYEQYFGPGTRLTVT.

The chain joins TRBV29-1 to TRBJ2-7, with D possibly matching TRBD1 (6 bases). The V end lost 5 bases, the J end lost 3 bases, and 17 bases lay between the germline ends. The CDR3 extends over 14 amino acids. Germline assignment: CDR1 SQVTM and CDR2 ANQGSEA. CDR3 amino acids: CSVFEGDGYYEQYF. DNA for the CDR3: TGCAGCGTTTTCGAGGGGGACGGATACTACGAGCAGTACTTC.